This T cell receptor (beta chain) derives from a study of blood T cell repertoires in COVID-19. The wider study: Acute and convalescent COVID-19 specimens originated in the United States, Italy and Spain. PBMCs, B-cell-depleted T cells, or T cells provided the cDNA or gDNA that made up the material.

Only a few counts were recorded for this clone. Trimming removed 4 bases from V and 5 bases from J; junction bases left unmatched: 4. Germline lookup yields CDR1 LGHDT and CDR2 YNNKEL (reference sequence). CDR3 length: 13 amino acids. Original analysis: Amplification from reference gene primers served as the basis for estimated nucleated cell counts. Assay: immunoSEQ multiplex PCR; the TCRdb copy retains only in-frame clones and omits some. That table furnishes V, J and clone size, whereas the DNA furnished D and trimming. The table shows fewer than 200,000 clones, with under 80% occurring only once. The chain employs TRBV3-1 (or the pseudogene TRBV3-2) and TRBJ2-5; 7 bases agree with TRBD1. The TCR was taken from a man in his 70s with acute or convalescent COVID-19. The specimen sequenced was peripheral blood. CDR3 in DNA: TGTGCCAGCAGCCTAGACAGGGCTGAGACCCAGTACTTC. Its protein is CASSLDRAETQYF.